Given below is one TCR beta chain in context. These data are taken from a study of blood T cell repertoires in COVID-19. Study information: Samples representing acute and convalescent COVID-19 were sourced from the United States, Italy and Spain. Nucleic acid was either cDNA or gDNA, and it came from T cells, B-cell-depleted T cells, or PBMCs.

Germline loops: CDR1 MNHEY, CDR2 SVGEGT. V lost 6 bases to trimming and J lost 3 bases; unmatched junction nucleotides: 8. The CDR3 loop spans 16 amino acids. Source study methods: Using reference gene primer amplification, nucleated cell counts were estimated. The table came from immunoSEQ multiplex PCR; TCRdb's copy has only in-frame clones and leaves some out. Clonal size and the V and J genes are those of that table, whereas D and trimming came from the DNA. The sample lists some 150,000 clones, around 91% occurring once. The sequencing input was peripheral blood. The chain carries TRBV6-2 or TRBV6-3 and TRBJ1-6, with TRBD1 matching over 7 bases. This TCR was recovered from a woman between 35 and 50 years old with acute or convalescent COVID-19. CDR3 sequence reads: CASSTQRQGYNSPLHF. The CDR3 DNA is TGTGCCAGCAGCACACAACGACAGGGCTATAATTCACCCCTCCACTTT.